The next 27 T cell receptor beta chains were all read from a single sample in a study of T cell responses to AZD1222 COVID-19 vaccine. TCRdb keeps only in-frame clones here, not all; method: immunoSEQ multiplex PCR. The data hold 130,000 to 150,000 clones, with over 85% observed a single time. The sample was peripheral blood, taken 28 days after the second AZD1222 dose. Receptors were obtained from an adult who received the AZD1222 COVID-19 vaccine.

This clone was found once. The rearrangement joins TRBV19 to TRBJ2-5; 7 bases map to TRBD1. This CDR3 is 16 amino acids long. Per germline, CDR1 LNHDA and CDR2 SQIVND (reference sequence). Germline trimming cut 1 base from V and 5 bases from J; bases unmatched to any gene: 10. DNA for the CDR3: TGTGCCAGTAGTATAGTAGGGACAGCGATAGGGGAGACCCAGTACTTC. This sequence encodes CASSIVGTAIGETQYF.

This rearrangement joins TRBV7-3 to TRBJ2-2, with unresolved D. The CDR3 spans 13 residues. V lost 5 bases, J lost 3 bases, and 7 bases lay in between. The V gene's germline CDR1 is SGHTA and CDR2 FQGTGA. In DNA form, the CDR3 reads TGTGCCAGCAGCGCGACCTACACCGGGGAGCTGTTTTTT. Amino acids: CASSATYTGELFF. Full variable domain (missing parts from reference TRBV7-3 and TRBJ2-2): GAGVSQTPSNKVTEKGKYVELRCDPISGHTALYWYRQSLGQGPEFLIYFQGTGAADDSGLPNDRFFAVRPEGSVSTLKIQRTERGDSAVYLCASSATYTGELFFGEGSRLTVL.

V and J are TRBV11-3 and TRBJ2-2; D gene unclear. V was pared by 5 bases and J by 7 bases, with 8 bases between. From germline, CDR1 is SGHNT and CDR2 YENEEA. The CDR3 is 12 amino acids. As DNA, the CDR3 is TGTGCCAGCAGCCCCCTCGACGGGGAGCTGTTTTTT. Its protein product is CASSPLDGELFF. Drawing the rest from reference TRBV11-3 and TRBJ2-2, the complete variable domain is EAGVVQSPRYKIIEKKQPVAFWCNPISGHNTLYWYLQNLGQGPELLIRYENEEAVDDSQLPKDRFSAERLKGVDSTLKIQPAELGDSAVYLCASSPLDGELFFGEGSRLTVL.

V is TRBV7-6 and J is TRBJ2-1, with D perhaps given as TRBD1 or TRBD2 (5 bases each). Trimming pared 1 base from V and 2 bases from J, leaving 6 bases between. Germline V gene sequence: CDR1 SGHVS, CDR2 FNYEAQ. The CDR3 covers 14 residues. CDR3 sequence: CASSLVGAYNEQFF. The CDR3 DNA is TGTGCCAGCAGCTTAGTGGGGGCCTACAATGAGCAGTTCTTC.

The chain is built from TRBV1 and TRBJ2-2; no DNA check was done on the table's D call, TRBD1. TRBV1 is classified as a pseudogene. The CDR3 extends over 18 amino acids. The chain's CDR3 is CTSSPHCWKGRFTGELFF. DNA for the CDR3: TGCACCAGCAGCCCCCACTGTTGGAAGGGGCGGTTCACCGGGGAGCTGTTTTTT.

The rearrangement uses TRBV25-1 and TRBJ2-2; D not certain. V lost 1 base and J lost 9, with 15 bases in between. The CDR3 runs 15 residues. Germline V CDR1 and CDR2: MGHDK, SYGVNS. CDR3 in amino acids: CASSESGLGRRELFF. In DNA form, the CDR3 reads TGTGCCAGCAGTGAATCGGGCCTCGGGCGGAGGGAGCTGTTTTTT.

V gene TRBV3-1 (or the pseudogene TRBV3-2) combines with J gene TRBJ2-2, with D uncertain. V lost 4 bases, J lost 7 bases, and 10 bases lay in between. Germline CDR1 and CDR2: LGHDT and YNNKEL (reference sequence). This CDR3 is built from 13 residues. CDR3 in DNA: TGTGCCAGCAGCCTCGGATTAGTCGGGGAGCTGTTTTTT. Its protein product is CASSLGLVGELFF.

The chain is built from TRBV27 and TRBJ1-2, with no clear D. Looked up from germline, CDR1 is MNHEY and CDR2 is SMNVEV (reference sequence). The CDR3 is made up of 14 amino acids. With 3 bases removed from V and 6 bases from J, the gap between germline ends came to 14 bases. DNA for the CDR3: TGTGCCAGCAGTTTCGGAGGGTCTCGGGATGGCTACACCTTC. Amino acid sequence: CASSFGGSRDGYTF.

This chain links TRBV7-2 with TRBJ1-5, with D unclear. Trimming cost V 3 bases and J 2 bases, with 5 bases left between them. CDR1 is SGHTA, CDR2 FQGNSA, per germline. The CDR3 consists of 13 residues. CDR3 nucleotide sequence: TGTGCCAGCAGCTTCCACGGCAATCAGCCCCAGCATTTT. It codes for CASSFHGNQPQHF.

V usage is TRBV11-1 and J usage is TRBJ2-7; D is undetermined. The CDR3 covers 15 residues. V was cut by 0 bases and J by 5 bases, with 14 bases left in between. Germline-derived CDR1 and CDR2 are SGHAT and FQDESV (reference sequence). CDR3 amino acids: CASSLAPSLENEQYF. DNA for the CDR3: TGTGCCAGCAGCTTAGCCCCCTCGCTGGAAAACGAGCAGTACTTC.

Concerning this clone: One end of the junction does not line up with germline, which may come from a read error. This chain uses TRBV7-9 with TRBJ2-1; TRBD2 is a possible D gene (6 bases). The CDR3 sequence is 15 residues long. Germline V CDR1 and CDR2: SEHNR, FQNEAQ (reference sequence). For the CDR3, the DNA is TGTGCCAGCAGCTTAGGGTGGGAGGACTACGATGAGCAGTTCTTC. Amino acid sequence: CASSLGWEDYDEQFF.

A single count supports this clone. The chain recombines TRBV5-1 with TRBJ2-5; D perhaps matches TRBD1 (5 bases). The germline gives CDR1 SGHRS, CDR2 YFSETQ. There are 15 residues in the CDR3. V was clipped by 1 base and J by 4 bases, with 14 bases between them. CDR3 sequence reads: CASSLPQGTPETQYF. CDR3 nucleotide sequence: TGCGCCAGCAGCTTGCCCCAGGGAACCCCAGAGACCCAGTACTTC.

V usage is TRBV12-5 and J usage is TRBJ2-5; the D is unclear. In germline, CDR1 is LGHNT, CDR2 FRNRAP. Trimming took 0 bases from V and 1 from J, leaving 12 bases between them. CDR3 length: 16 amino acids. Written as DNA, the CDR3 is TGTGCTAGTGGTTTGGTCTTAGGAGAACTCCAAGAGACCCAGTACTTC. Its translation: CASGLVLGELQETQYF.

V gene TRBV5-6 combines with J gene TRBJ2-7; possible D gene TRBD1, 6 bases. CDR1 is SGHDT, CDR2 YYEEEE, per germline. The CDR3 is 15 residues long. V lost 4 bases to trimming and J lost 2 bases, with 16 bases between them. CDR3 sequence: CASSLRDNPTYEQYF. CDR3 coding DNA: TGTGCCAGCAGCCTCCGGGACAACCCCACCTACGAGCAGTACTTC.

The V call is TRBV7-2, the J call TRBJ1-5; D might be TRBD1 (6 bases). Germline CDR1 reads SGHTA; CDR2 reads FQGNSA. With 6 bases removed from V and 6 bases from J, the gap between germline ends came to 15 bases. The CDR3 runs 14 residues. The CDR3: CASRQGSGGQPQHF. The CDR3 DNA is TGTGCCAGCAGGCAGGGGTCAGGAGGTCAGCCCCAGCATTTT.

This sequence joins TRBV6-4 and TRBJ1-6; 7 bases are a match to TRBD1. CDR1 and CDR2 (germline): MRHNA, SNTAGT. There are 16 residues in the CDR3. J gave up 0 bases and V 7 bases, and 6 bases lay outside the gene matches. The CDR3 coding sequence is TGTGCCAGCATGGGGGGACAGAGCTCCTATAATTCACCCCTCCACTTT. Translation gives CASMGGQSSYNSPLHF.

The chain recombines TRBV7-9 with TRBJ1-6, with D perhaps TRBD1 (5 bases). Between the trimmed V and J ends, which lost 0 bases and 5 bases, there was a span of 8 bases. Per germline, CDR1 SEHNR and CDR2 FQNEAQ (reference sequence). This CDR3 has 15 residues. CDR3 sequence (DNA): TGTGCCAGCAGCTTAGCACGGGACCATAATTCACCCCTCCACTTT. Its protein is CASSLARDHNSPLHF. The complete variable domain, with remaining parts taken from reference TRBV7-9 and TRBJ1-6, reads DTGVSQNPRHKITKRGQNVTFRCDPISEHNRLYWYRQTLGQGPEFLTYFQNEAQLEKSRLLSDRFSAERPKGSFSTLEIQRTEQGDSAMYLCASSLARDHNSPLHFGNGTRLTVT.

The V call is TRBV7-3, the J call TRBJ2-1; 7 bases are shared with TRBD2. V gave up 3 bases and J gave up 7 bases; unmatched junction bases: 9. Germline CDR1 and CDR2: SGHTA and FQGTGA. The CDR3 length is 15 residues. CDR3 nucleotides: TGTGCCAGCAGCTTGGGAGGGTCGTATCTAAATGAGCAGTTCTTC. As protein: CASSLGGSYLNEQFF.

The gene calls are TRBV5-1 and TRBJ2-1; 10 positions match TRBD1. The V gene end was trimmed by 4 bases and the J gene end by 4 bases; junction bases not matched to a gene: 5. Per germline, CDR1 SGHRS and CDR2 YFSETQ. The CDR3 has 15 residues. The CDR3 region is CASSPGQGVYNEQFF. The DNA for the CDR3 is TGCGCCAGCAGCCCCGGACAGGGGGTTTACAATGAGCAGTTCTTC.

The CDR3 is CASSPNRGNEQFF. The CDR3 nucleotides read TGTGCCAGCAGCCCGAACCGCGGCAATGAGCAGTTCTTC. This chain uses TRBV4-2 with TRBJ2-1; D not certain. This CDR3 has 13 amino acids. Germline V CDR1 and CDR2: LGHNA, YNFKEQ. V lost 4 bases and J 6 bases, leaving 10 bases between the germline ends.

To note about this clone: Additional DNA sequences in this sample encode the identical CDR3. The CDR3, as DNA: TGTGCCAGCAGTCTTTACAATGAGCAGTTCTTC. Translating gives CASSLYNEQFF. The rearrangement joins TRBV27 to TRBJ2-1; D unresolved. Trimming pared 5 bases from V and 4 bases from J, leaving 3 bases between. The CDR3 covers 11 residues. CDR1 and CDR2 from the germline V gene are MNHEY and SMNVEV (reference sequence).

The DNA of the CDR3 is TGTGCCACCAGCAGACCGACAGTTCCGGGACCAGACACAGATACGCAGTATTTT. Its protein product is CATSRPTVPGPDTDTQYF. J is TRBJ2-3 and V is TRBV15, with D possibly being TRBD1 or TRBD2 (5 bases each). The CDR3 runs to 18 residues. The germline V gene has CDR1 LNHNV and CDR2 YYDKDF (reference sequence). Trimming removed 2 bases at V and 2 bases at J, with 20 bases between.

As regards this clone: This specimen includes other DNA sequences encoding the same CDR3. DNA of the CDR3: TGTGCCAGCAGTTTAACCTACGAGCAGTACTTC. Amino acid sequence: CASSLTYEQYF. The chain is built from TRBV28 and TRBJ2-7; D gene unclear. The CDR3 totals 11 residues. V lost 2 bases and J lost 2, with 1 base in between. Germline V gives CDR1 MDHEN, CDR2 SYDVKM.

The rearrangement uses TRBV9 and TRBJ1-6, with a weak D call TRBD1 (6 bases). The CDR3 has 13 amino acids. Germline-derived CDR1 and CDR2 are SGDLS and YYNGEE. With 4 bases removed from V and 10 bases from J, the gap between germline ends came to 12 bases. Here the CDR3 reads CASSNGQRSPLHF. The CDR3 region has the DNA TGTGCCAGCAGCAATGGACAGCGATCACCCCTCCACTTT.

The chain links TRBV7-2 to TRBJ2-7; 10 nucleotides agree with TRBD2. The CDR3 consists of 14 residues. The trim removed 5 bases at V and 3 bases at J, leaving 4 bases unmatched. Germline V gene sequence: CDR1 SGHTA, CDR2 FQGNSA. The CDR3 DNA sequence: TGTGCCAGCAGCGTTCTAGCGGGAGACTACGAGCAGTACTTC. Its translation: CASSVLAGDYEQYF. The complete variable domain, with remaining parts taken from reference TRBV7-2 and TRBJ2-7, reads GAGVSQSPSNKVTEKGKDVELRCDPISGHTALYWYRQSLGQGLEFLIYFQGNSAPDKSGLPSDRFSAERTGGSVSTLTIQRTQQEDSAVYLCASSVLAGDYEQYFGPGTRLTVT.

The chain's CDR3 is CASSSIKETGFSNGYTF. In DNA, the CDR3 is TGCGCCAGCAGCTCCATAAAAGAAACAGGGTTTTCGAATGGCTACACCTTC. The chain couples TRBV5-1 to TRBJ1-2; D is perhaps TRBD1 (6 bases). The CDR3 runs to 17 residues. V shed 3 bases and J shed 6 bases, with 24 bases lying between them. From germline, CDR1 is SGHRS and CDR2 YFSETQ.

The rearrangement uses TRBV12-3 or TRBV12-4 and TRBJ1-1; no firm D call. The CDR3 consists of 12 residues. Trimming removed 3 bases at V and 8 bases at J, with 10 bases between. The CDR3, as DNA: TGTGCCAGCAGTTTTTTCGGGGAGGAAGCTTTCTTT. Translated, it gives CASSFFGEEAFF.